The sample holds many counts of the clone carrying this T cell receptor beta chain. The record originates from a study of CD8 T cells in ankylosing spondylitis. TCRdb re-called the 5' RACE reads with MiXCR, one entry per CDR3 protein. The sample has 24,000 or so distinct CDR3 sequences, under 15% seen once. The source of this sequence is a male donor with ankylosing spondylitis or in good health (not recorded which). The material sequenced was blood.

As DNA, the CDR3 is TGTGCCAGCGCCCCCCTGGGGGTTGCAGATACGCAGTATTTT. Encoded protein: CASAPLGVADTQYF. This sequence joins TRBV6-2 or TRBV6-3 and TRBJ2-3; D is tentatively TRBD1 or TRBD2 (5 bases each). Trimming took 8 bases from V and 4 from J, leaving 16 bases between them. Germline assignment: CDR1 MNHEY and CDR2 SVGEGT. The CDR3 runs to 14 residues.